This is a list of T cell receptor beta chains from one sample in a study of CD8+ T cells in alopecia areata. Measured with immunoSEQ multiplex PCR; TCRdb has only the in-frame clones, and not every one. The sample carries approximately 210,000 clones, approximately 56% recorded once. Sequencing was performed on CD4+ T cells sorted from blood, taken at week 4, from a patient treated with tofacitinib. These TCRs come from a human donor with alopecia areata. Both conserved end residues are part of each CDR3. Fields, in order: V gene, D gene, J gene, clone size, CDR3 DNA, CDR3 protein. A D gene is named only where the DNA matches it firmly. Part of the rows lack a size; the others show once, few, many or a class for expanded clones.

V gene: TRBV25-1
D gene: TRBD1
J gene: TRBJ2-5
clone size: NA
CDR3 DNA: TGTGCCAGCGCAAGGGGGCGGCAAGAGACCCAGTACTTC
CDR3 protein: CASARGRQETQYF

V gene: TRBV19
D gene: NA
J gene: TRBJ1-5
clone size: NA
CDR3 DNA: TGTGCCAGTAGTATGGAGGGTACAGGGATCAATCAGCCCCAGCATTTT
CDR3 protein: CASSMEGTGINQPQHF

V gene: TRBV28
D gene: NA
J gene: TRBJ2-3
clone size: NA
CDR3 DNA: TGTGCCATTAAGGACAGCCGATGGGTTCCTAGCACAGATACGCAGTATTTT
CDR3 protein: CAIKDSRWVPSTDTQYF

V gene: TRBV30
D gene: NA
J gene: TRBJ1-1
clone size: NA
CDR3 DNA: TGTGCCTGGAGCGAGGCCCCCGCCTCGGAAGCTTTCTTT
CDR3 protein: CAWSEAPASEAFF

V gene: TRBV6-6
D gene: NA
J gene: TRBJ2-5
clone size: NA
CDR3 DNA: TGTGCCAGCAGACGGACGGGCCAAGAGACCCAGTACTTC
CDR3 protein: CASRRTGQETQYF

V gene: TRBV4-3
D gene: NA
J gene: TRBJ2-1
clone size: NA
CDR3 DNA: TGCGCCAGCAGCCAAGCGGGACCCTACAATGAGCAGTTCTTC
CDR3 protein: CASSQAGPYNEQFF

V gene: TRBV7-9
D gene: NA
J gene: TRBJ1-6
clone size: NA
CDR3 DNA: TGTGCCAGCAGTAACACAGGCCCCAGGGATTCACCCCTCCACTTT
CDR3 protein: CASSNTGPRDSPLHF

V gene: TRBV29-1
D gene: TRBD1
J gene: TRBJ2-1
clone size: NA
CDR3 DNA: TGCAGCGTTGAAGGGGACAGGACCTACAATGAGCAGTTCTTC
CDR3 protein: CSVEGDRTYNEQFF

V gene: TRBV5-1
D gene: NA
J gene: TRBJ1-1
clone size: few
CDR3 DNA: TGCGCCAGCAGCTTGATCCCGACAGAGGTGACTGAAGCTTTCTTT
CDR3 protein: CASSLIPTEVTEAFF

V gene: TRBV28
D gene: TRBD1
J gene: TRBJ1-2
clone size: NA
CDR3 DNA: TGTGCCAGCAGTCCGCCGGGACAGGGGACTGGCTACACCTTC
CDR3 protein: CASSPPGQGTGYTF

V gene: TRBV4-1
D gene: TRBD1
J gene: TRBJ2-1
clone size: NA
CDR3 DNA: TGCGCCAGCAGCCACCTATCGGGGGGACAGGGGGCTTTTGAGCAGTTCTTC
CDR3 protein: CASSHLSGGQGAFEQFF

V gene: TRBV5-6
D gene: TRBD2
J gene: TRBJ2-7
clone size: NA
CDR3 DNA: TGTGCCAGCAGCTTAAGCCGGACTAGCAACGAGCAGTACTTC
CDR3 protein: CASSLSRTSNEQYF

V gene: TRBV7-9
D gene: NA
J gene: TRBJ1-1
clone size: few
CDR3 DNA: TGTGCCAGCAGCTGGACGGCGAACACTGAAGCTTTCTTT
CDR3 protein: CASSWTANTEAFF

V gene: TRBV6-5
D gene: TRBD1
J gene: TRBJ2-7
clone size: NA
CDR3 DNA: TGTGCCAGCTCACGGGACAGGGGGACCTACGAGCAGTACTTC
CDR3 protein: CASSRDRGTYEQYF

V gene: TRBV7-9
D gene: NA
J gene: TRBJ2-7
clone size: NA
CDR3 DNA: TGTGCCAGCAGCCCCGGACTCGTAGTCTACGAGCAGTACTTC
CDR3 protein: CASSPGLVVYEQYF

V gene: TRBV29-1
D gene: NA
J gene: TRBJ2-3
clone size: few
CDR3 DNA: TGCAGCGTCGGTATCCTGGCTAGCACAGATACGCAGTATTTT
CDR3 protein: CSVGILASTDTQYF

V gene: TRBV29-1
D gene: NA
J gene: TRBJ2-4
clone size: NA
CDR3 DNA: TGCAGCGTTAGAGGGGGCAAAAACATTCAGTACTTC
CDR3 protein: CSVRGGKNIQYF

V gene: TRBV30
D gene: NA
J gene: TRBJ1-5
clone size: NA
CDR3 DNA: TGTGCCTGGAGTGGTGGGGAGAGCCAGCCCCAGCATTTT
CDR3 protein: CAWSGGESQPQHF

V gene: TRBV29-1
D gene: NA
J gene: TRBJ2-2
clone size: NA
CDR3 DNA: TGCAGCGGCAGGAGACTAACCGGGGAGCTGTTTTTT
CDR3 protein: CSGRRLTGELFF

V gene: TRBV11-2
D gene: NA
J gene: TRBJ2-3
clone size: NA
CDR3 DNA: TGTGCCAGCAGCGAAGCCCATAGCACAGATACGCAGTATTTT
CDR3 protein: CASSEAHSTDTQYF

V gene: TRBV30
D gene: NA
J gene: TRBJ2-5
clone size: NA
CDR3 DNA: TGTGCCTGGAACCGGGTTCGACAGGCCGGGACCCAGTACTTC
CDR3 protein: CAWNRVRQAGTQYF

V gene: TRBV27
D gene: NA
J gene: TRBJ1-2
clone size: NA
CDR3 DNA: TGTGCCAGCAGTCCGCTTGGGGGGGTGCGGGGCTACACCTTC
CDR3 protein: CASSPLGGVRGYTF

V gene: TRBV6-5
D gene: TRBD1
J gene: TRBJ2-5
clone size: NA
CDR3 DNA: TGTGCCAGCAGACCCGACGGACAGGGTTGGGAGACCCAGTACTTC
CDR3 protein: CASRPDGQGWETQYF

V gene: TRBV6-5
D gene: NA
J gene: TRBJ2-2
clone size: NA
CDR3 DNA: TGTGCCAGCAGTCACCGACCTCCACCCGGGGAGCTGTTTTTT
CDR3 protein: CASSHRPPPGELFF

V gene: TRBV2
D gene: NA
J gene: TRBJ2-7
clone size: NA
CDR3 DNA: TGTGCCAGCAATGTCAGCCCTACCTACGAGCAGTACTTC
CDR3 protein: CASNVSPTYEQYF

V gene: TRBV29-1
D gene: TRBD1
J gene: TRBJ1-1
clone size: few
CDR3 DNA: TGCAGCGTTGATACGGACAGGGGACGAACTTTCTTT
CDR3 protein: CSVDTDRGRTFF

V gene: TRBV9
D gene: NA
J gene: TRBJ2-3
clone size: NA
CDR3 DNA: TGTGCCAGCAGCGCCGAGCGGGGCACAGATACGCAGTATTTT
CDR3 protein: CASSAERGTDTQYF

V gene: TRBV5-1
D gene: TRBD1
J gene: TRBJ1-4
clone size: NA
CDR3 DNA: TGCGCCAGCAGCTCTACAGGGGCGTACGGAAAACTGTTTTTT
CDR3 protein: CASSSTGAYGKLFF

V gene: TRBV10-3
D gene: NA
J gene: TRBJ2-3
clone size: NA
CDR3 DNA: TGTGCCATCAGTGGGGTCGAGAGGGACACAGATACGCAGTATTTT
CDR3 protein: CAISGVERDTDTQYF

V gene: TRBV4-3
D gene: NA
J gene: TRBJ1-6
clone size: NA
CDR3 DNA: TGCGCCAGCAGCCCGCAGTTACAGGTGGACACACCCCTCCACTTT
CDR3 protein: CASSPQLQVDTPLHF

V gene: TRBV7-9
D gene: NA
J gene: TRBJ2-7
clone size: NA
CDR3 DNA: TGTGCCAGCAGCCAGGCCAGCACAGTTACCTACGAGCAGTACTTC
CDR3 protein: CASSQASTVTYEQYF

V gene: TRBV30
D gene: TRBD1
J gene: TRBJ2-5
clone size: NA
CDR3 DNA: TGTGCCTGGATCACGGACAGGGCAGAGACCCAGTACTTC
CDR3 protein: CAWITDRAETQYF

V gene: TRBV5-6
D gene: NA
J gene: TRBJ1-2
clone size: NA
CDR3 DNA: TGTGCCAGCACCCCGACAGGCTCTTATGGCTACACCTTC
CDR3 protein: CASTPTGSYGYTF

V gene: TRBV11-2
D gene: NA
J gene: TRBJ1-2
clone size: once
CDR3 DNA: TGTGCCAGCAGCTTAACAGGGATTGGATTTGGCTACACCTTC
CDR3 protein: CASSLTGIGFGYTF

V gene: TRBV4-2
D gene: NA
J gene: TRBJ1-1
clone size: NA
CDR3 DNA: TGTGCCAGCAGCCAAGACGGTTCTAACACTGAAGCTTTCTTT
CDR3 protein: CASSQDGSNTEAFF

V gene: TRBV9
D gene: TRBD1
J gene: TRBJ1-6
clone size: NA
CDR3 DNA: TGTGCCAGCAGCGTAGGGGGGACAGGGGATTCACCCCTCCACTTT
CDR3 protein: CASSVGGTGDSPLHF

V gene: TRBV29-1
D gene: NA
J gene: TRBJ2-7
clone size: once
CDR3 DNA: TGCAGCGTTGTACCCGACTACCCCTACGAGCAGTACTTC
CDR3 protein: CSVVPDYPYEQYF

V gene: TRBV5-6
D gene: NA
J gene: TRBJ2-7
clone size: NA
CDR3 DNA: TGTGCCAGCAGCTTGCGGGGATACCTTGGGGAATGGCACGAGCAGTACTTC
CDR3 protein: CASSLRGYLGEWHEQYF

V gene: TRBV19
D gene: TRBD1
J gene: TRBJ1-1
clone size: few
CDR3 DNA: TGTGCCAGTAGTCTAGGGACAGGCATGAACACTGAAGCTTTCTTT
CDR3 protein: CASSLGTGMNTEAFF

V gene: TRBV27
D gene: NA
J gene: TRBJ1-2
clone size: NA
CDR3 DNA: TGTGCCAGCAGCCTACAAGGGTACTATGGCTACACCTTC
CDR3 protein: CASSLQGYYGYTF

V gene: TRBV30
D gene: NA
J gene: TRBJ2-1
clone size: NA
CDR3 DNA: TGTGCCTGGAGTGTAGGTTTACAGCCGAGCTCCTACAATGAGCAGTTCTTC
CDR3 protein: CAWSVGLQPSSYNEQFF

V gene: TRBV25-1
D gene: TRBD1
J gene: TRBJ1-1
clone size: many
CDR3 DNA: TGTGCCAGCAAAAACAGGGGGCTCGATGAAGCTTTCTTT
CDR3 protein: CASKNRGLDEAFF

V gene: TRBV2
D gene: TRBD2
J gene: TRBJ2-5
clone size: NA
CDR3 DNA: TGTGCCAGCAGTGTAAGCGGGGCATGGTCGACCCAGTACTTC
CDR3 protein: CASSVSGAWSTQYF

V gene: TRBV30
D gene: NA
J gene: TRBJ2-5
clone size: NA
CDR3 DNA: TGTGCCTGGAGTGTATCAACTGGCGGCGTACTCGGGGAGACCCAGTACTTC
CDR3 protein: CAWSVSTGGVLGETQYF

V gene: TRBV12-5
D gene: NA
J gene: TRBJ1-6
clone size: NA
CDR3 DNA: TGTGCTAGTGGTTTATCGTCCGGGTCACCCCTCCACTTT
CDR3 protein: CASGLSSGSPLHF

V gene: TRBV5-1
D gene: NA
J gene: TRBJ2-7
clone size: NA
CDR3 DNA: TGCGCCAGCAGCTTGGGGGGGCAACAGGAGCAGTACTTC
CDR3 protein: CASSLGGQQEQYF

V gene: TRBV4-3
D gene: TRBD1
J gene: TRBJ2-6
clone size: NA
CDR3 DNA: TGCGCCAGCAGCCAAGAAACTCCAGGGGGCTCTGGGGCCAACGTCCTGACTTTC
CDR3 protein: CASSQETPGGSGANVLTF

V gene: TRBV30
D gene: NA
J gene: TRBJ1-2
clone size: NA
CDR3 DNA: TGTGCCTGGAGTGTACTAGGACAGCGCGGCTACACCTTC
CDR3 protein: CAWSVLGQRGYTF

V gene: TRBV30
D gene: NA
J gene: TRBJ2-7
clone size: NA
CDR3 DNA: TGTGCCTGGAGTCAATTCCCCTCGGGGTCCTACGAGCAGTACTTC
CDR3 protein: CAWSQFPSGSYEQYF

V gene: TRBV29-1
D gene: NA
J gene: TRBJ2-5
clone size: few
CDR3 DNA: TGCAGCGTTGAAATGGCCTTATCAGAGACCCAGTACTTC
CDR3 protein: CSVEMALSETQYF

V gene: TRBV5-1
D gene: TRBD1
J gene: TRBJ1-1
clone size: NA
CDR3 DNA: TGCGCCAGCAGCTTACAGGGGGCGGACACTGAAGCTTTCTTT
CDR3 protein: CASSLQGADTEAFF

V gene: TRBV28
D gene: NA
J gene: TRBJ2-1
clone size: NA
CDR3 DNA: TGTGCCAGCAGCCTTAGAGGGATCCCCAATGAGCAGTTCTTC
CDR3 protein: CASSLRGIPNEQFF

V gene: TRBV19
D gene: TRBD1
J gene: TRBJ1-4
clone size: few
CDR3 DNA: TGTGCCAGTAGTCCGACAGGGCGAGGGGAAAAACTGTTTTTT
CDR3 protein: CASSPTGRGEKLFF

V gene: TRBV20-1
D gene: NA
J gene: TRBJ2-4
clone size: NA
CDR3 DNA: TGCAGTGCTAGAGATCGGCTGGGCCAGTACTTC
CDR3 protein: CSARDRLGQYF

V gene: TRBV6-1
D gene: NA
J gene: TRBJ1-1
clone size: NA
CDR3 DNA: TGTGCCCTTACCCAAACCCGGGCCGCGATAGAAGCTTTCTTT
CDR3 protein: CALTQTRAAIEAFF